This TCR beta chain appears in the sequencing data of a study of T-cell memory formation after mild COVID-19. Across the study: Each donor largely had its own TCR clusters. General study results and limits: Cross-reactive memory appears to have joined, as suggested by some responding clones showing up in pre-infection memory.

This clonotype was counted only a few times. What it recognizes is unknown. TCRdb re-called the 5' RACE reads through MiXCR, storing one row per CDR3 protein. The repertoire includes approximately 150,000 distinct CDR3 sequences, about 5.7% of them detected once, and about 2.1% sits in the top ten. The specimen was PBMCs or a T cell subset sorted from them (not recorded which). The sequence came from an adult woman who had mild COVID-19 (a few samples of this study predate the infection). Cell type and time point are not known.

The chain's CDR3 is CASSLSASGRLSEQFF. The CDR3 coding sequence is TGTGCCAGCAGTTTATCGGCTAGCGGGAGGCTTTCTGAGCAGTTCTTC. The chain links TRBV12-3 or TRBV12-4 to TRBJ2-1, with TRBD2 matching over 11 bases. After removal of 2 bases from V and 9 bases from J, the junction contained 9 bases not matched to a gene. The CDR3 extends over 16 amino acids.